This entry lists 21 T cell receptor beta chains sequenced from one sample in a study of OX40 agonist ivuxolimab in advanced cancers. Method: immunoSEQ multiplex PCR; TCRdb's copy keeps in-frame clones and lacks some. The table lists some 70,000 clones, 70% to 90% of them singletons. The sequencing here drew on CD4+ or CD8+ T cells sorted from blood, taken in a trial of the OX40 agonist ivuxolimab. Every receptor here comes from an adult with an advanced solid tumor such as melanoma, head and neck, liver or kidney cancer.

This clone was observed a handful of times. The chain combines TRBV5-1 with TRBJ1-2; a possible D gene is TRBD1 (5 bases). This CDR3 is 14 amino acids long. Germline V lookup: CDR1 SGHRS, CDR2 YFSETQ. The V end was cut by 4 bases, the J end by 6 bases, with 16 bases between. CDR3 sequence reads: CASSPQAGTDGYTF. For the CDR3, the DNA is TGCGCCAGCAGCCCCCAGGCCGGGACGGATGGCTACACCTTC.

The chain uses TRBV29-1 and TRBJ1-4; weak D call: TRBD1 (5 bases). Germline CDR1 SQVTM, CDR2 ANQGSEA. The CDR3 length is 14 residues. Trimming stripped 0 bases from V and 8 bases from J, with 13 bases between. The CDR3 sequence: CSVEDRAGGEKLFF. CDR3 nucleotide sequence: TGCAGCGTTGAAGATCGGGCGGGGGGGGAAAAACTGTTTTTT.

The genes are TRBV5-4 and TRBJ1-2; D gene uncertain. Between the trimmed V and J ends, which lost 6 bases and 4 bases, there was a span of 13 bases. The CDR3 has 13 amino acids. In germline, CDR1 is SGHNT, CDR2 YYREEE (reference sequence). CDR3 sequence (DNA): TGTGCCAGCACCCGTGAGGGAAGCTATGGCTACACCTTC. Protein: CASTREGSYGYTF.

The rearrangement uses TRBV7-2 and TRBJ2-2, with a tentative D call TRBD2 (7 bases). The CDR3 contains 14 residues. Germline V CDR1 and CDR2: SGHTA, FQGNSA. Trimming pared 5 bases from V and 9 bases from J, leaving 16 bases between. CDR3 in DNA: TGTGCCAGCAGCAGAGGGGGGACTATAAGGGAGCTGTTTTTT. It encodes CASSRGGTIRELFF. Full variable domain (outside the CDR3, taken from reference TRBV7-2 and TRBJ2-2): GAGVSQSPSNKVTEKGKDVELRCDPISGHTALYWYRQSLGQGLEFLIYFQGNSAPDKSGLPSDRFSAERTGGSVSTLTIQRTQQEDSAVYLCASSRGGTIRELFFGEGSRLTVL.

The chain joins TRBV4-2 to TRBJ1-6, with a tentative D call TRBD1 (5 bases). Germline values: CDR1 LGHNA, CDR2 YNFKEQ. The CDR3 covers 17 residues. Trimming removed 0 bases at V and 0 bases at J, with 9 bases between. CDR3: CASSQEWQGSYNSPLHF. Here the CDR3 DNA reads TGTGCCAGCAGCCAAGAATGGCAGGGCTCCTATAATTCACCCCTCCACTTT.

The chain links TRBV10-3 to TRBJ2-1; TRBD2 is a possible D gene (5 bases). CDR1 and CDR2 from the germline V gene are ENHRY and SYGVKD. The CDR3 is 12 residues long. Trimming cost V 2 bases and J 6 bases, with 5 bases left between them. The DNA of the CDR3 is TGTGCCATCAGTGAGGGGAGCAATGAGCAGTTCTTC. Amino acid sequence: CAISEGSNEQFF.

In its sample, this clone was seen a few times. The CDR3 DNA reads as TGCAGCGTGACAGGGAGGAACTCCTACGAGCAGTACTTC. This codes for CSVTGRNSYEQYF. The chain carries TRBV29-1 and TRBJ2-7, with D maybe TRBD1 (7 bases). CDR1 is SQVTM, CDR2 ANQGSEA, per germline. V lost 6 bases to trimming and J lost 0 bases, with 12 bases between them. CDR3 length: 13 residues.

V gene TRBV7-2 combines with J gene TRBJ1-6; 7 bases match TRBD1. This CDR3 region has 16 residues. Germline V lookup: CDR1 SGHTA, CDR2 FQGNSA. V dropped 7 bases and J dropped 7; count of bases not matched to a gene: 13. CDR3 in DNA: TGTGCCAGCAACAGCCCTTCGGGACAGTTGAATTCACCCCTCCACTTT. The encoded protein is CASNSPSGQLNSPLHF.

V is TRBV4-1 and J is TRBJ1-5; TRBD1 might be the D (5 bases). The CDR3 runs 14 residues. Looked up from germline, CDR1 is MGHRA and CDR2 is YSYEKL. V was pared by 1 base and J by 7 bases, with 11 bases between. CDR3 sequence (DNA): TGCGCCAGCAGCCAAGTGGGGGGGTTCCAGCCCCAGCATTTT. This gives the protein CASSQVGGFQPQHF.

This chain links TRBV5-1 with TRBJ2-5; 10 bases are a match to TRBD2. J lost 1 base, V lost 1 base, and 1 base had no gene match. CDR3 size: 15 residues. The germline CDR1 and CDR2 sequences are SGHRS and YFSETQ. In DNA form, the CDR3 reads TGCGCCAGCAGCTTGAGACTAGCGGGCCAAGAGACCCAGTACTTC. Translation gives CASSLRLAGQETQYF. Combining the CDR3 with reference TRBV5-1 and TRBJ2-5 gives the whole variable domain KAGVTQTPRYLIKTRGQQVTLSCSPISGHRSVSWYQQTPGQGLQFLFEYFSETQRNKGNFPGRFSGRQFSNSRSEMNVSTLELGDSALYLCASSLRLAGQETQYFGPGTRLLVL.

The V gene is TRBV6-1, the J gene TRBJ1-3; TRBD1 is a possible D gene (5 bases). The CDR3 extends over 16 amino acids. V was shortened by 1 base and J by 0 bases, with 10 bases between the two germline ends. CDR1 and CDR2 (germline): MNHNS, SASEGT. The CDR3: CASSEVGALSGNTIYF. CDR3 DNA: TGTGCCAGCAGTGAAGTTGGGGCCCTCTCTGGAAACACCATATATTTT.

V gene TRBV2 combines with J gene TRBJ1-2; 7 bases line up with TRBD1. Germline CDR1 and CDR2: SNHLY and FYNNEI. V lost 11 bases, J lost 4 bases, and 13 bases stayed unmatched. The CDR3 contains 14 residues. CDR3 coding DNA: TGTGCCGGTGCAGAACAGGGGCTATTCTATGGCTACACCTTC. Protein: CAGAEQGLFYGYTF.

The CDR3 DNA follows: TGTGCCAGCAGCTTGGGACACCGGGATGGCTACACCTTC. Translation gives CASSLGHRDGYTF. This chain joins TRBV7-9 and TRBJ1-2; TRBD1 is a possible D gene (6 bases). Germline CDR1 is SEHNR and CDR2 is FQNEAQ (reference sequence). Trimming pared 3 bases from V and 6 bases from J, leaving 11 bases between. The CDR3 runs to 13 residues.

The chain carries TRBV15 and TRBJ2-2; a possible D gene is TRBD2 (6 bases). The CDR3 has 17 amino acids. Trimming left V 1 base short and J 7 bases short, with 19 bases between. The germline gives CDR1 LNHNV, CDR2 YYDKDF (reference sequence). The CDR3 DNA is TGTGCCACCAGCAGAGCTGGGCGGGGTGTTGCAATCGGGGAGCTGTTTTTT. Encoded protein: CATSRAGRGVAIGELFF.

This chain links TRBV11-2 with TRBJ1-3; no reliable D call. Germline V gene data show CDR1 as SGHAT and CDR2 as FQNNGV. Between the trimmed V and J ends, which lost 2 bases and 2 bases, there was a span of 19 bases. This CDR3 spans 18 amino acids. CDR3 in amino acids: CASSLRKSWTATGNTIYF. The DNA for the CDR3 is TGTGCCAGCAGCTTAAGAAAGTCGTGGACGGCGACTGGAAACACCATATATTTT.

J is TRBJ1-5 and V is TRBV19; no definite D call. Germline V gene lookup returns CDR1 LNHDA and CDR2 SQIVND (reference sequence). The CDR3 sequence is 12 residues long. V was cut by 5 bases and J by 7 bases, with 9 bases left in between. CDR3 loop: CASSWTEQPQHF. CDR3 in DNA: TGTGCCAGTAGTTGGACGGAACAGCCCCAGCATTTT.

The chain combines TRBV4-2 with TRBJ1-6; maybe TRBD1 (5 bases). The CDR3 is 16 amino acids. V was pared by 1 base and J by 7 bases, with 14 bases between. Germline CDR1 LGHNA, CDR2 YNFKEQ. As DNA, the CDR3 is TGTGCCAGCAGCCAAGTGATGGGGGACCCAAATTCACCCCTCCACTTT. The encoded protein is CASSQVMGDPNSPLHF.

A single count supports this clone. J is TRBJ1-5 and V is TRBV7-2, with unresolved D. There are 14 residues in the CDR3. Trimming shortened V by 3 bases and J by 6 bases, and 12 bases separated the two germline ends. Germline loops: CDR1 SGHTA, CDR2 FQGNSA. CDR3 nucleotides: TGTGCCAGCAGCTTTTGGGTGGTCAGTCAGCCCCAGCATTTT. This codes for CASSFWVVSQPQHF. Filled out from reference TRBV7-2 and TRBJ1-5, the complete variable domain reads GAGVSQSPSNKVTEKGKDVELRCDPISGHTALYWYRQSLGQGLEFLIYFQGNSAPDKSGLPSDRFSAERTGGSVSTLTIQRTQQEDSAVYLCASSFWVVSQPQHFGDGTRLSIL.

This sequence joins TRBV7-8 and TRBJ2-6; 7 bases map to TRBD2. Germline CDR1 SGHVS, CDR2 FQNEAQ. The CDR3 consists of 17 residues. Losses at the gene ends were 5 bases for V and 2 bases for J; bases not matched to a gene: 9. The CDR3, as DNA: TGTGCCAGCAGCCCACCCCGCGGGGGAACTGGGGCCAACGTCCTGACTTTC. Encoded protein: CASSPPRGGTGANVLTF.

The V and J genes are TRBV9 and TRBJ2-3; tentatively, D is TRBD2 (6 bases). CDR1 SGDLS and CDR2 YYNGEE come from the germline V gene. The V gene lost 2 bases and the J gene lost 4 bases, with 11 bases spanning the gap. This CDR3 contains 14 residues. The CDR3: CASSVASSADTQYF. The CDR3 DNA reads TGTGCCAGCAGCGTCGCCTCTAGCGCAGATACGCAGTATTTT.

The rearrangement links TRBV15 to TRBJ1-1; D may be TRBD1 (5 bases). The CDR3 has 17 residues. Germline V CDR1 and CDR2: LNHNV, YYDKDF (reference sequence). Trimming cost V 0 bases and J 2 bases, with 16 bases left between them. CDR3 loop: CATSRDRSGLGNTEAFF. CDR3 sequence (DNA): TGTGCCACCAGCAGAGATCGATCAGGGCTAGGAAACACTGAAGCTTTCTTT.